This T cell receptor (beta chain) originates from a study of T-cell memory formation after mild COVID-19 (dated by TCRdb to the early 2020s). A note on the overall study: Most TCR sequence clusters were specific to one of the two donors. Two young, previously healthy adult volunteers made up the cohort, one male and one female. In a couple of donors, T-cell clones that expanded and contracted after mild COVID-19 were followed by sequencing TCRalpha and TCRbeta repertoires longitudinally. The full study reports these points: Some responding clones were detected in pre-infection memory, suggesting pre-existing cross-reactive memory T cells joined the SARS-CoV-2 response. The study included only a couple of mild cases, and larger cohorts that include severe cases with pre-infection samples were judged to be necessary. Whether the second-wave clones peaking on day 37 were SARS-CoV-2 specific was not confirmed. Contracting CD4+ clones were found mainly in CM and EM memory subsets, while CD8+ clones were enriched in EMRA. Clones that contracted from day 15 to 85 showed balanced CD4/CD8 phenotypes, whereas a second wave of clones that expanded from day 15 to 37 leaned towards CD4+.

Worth noting for this clonotype: Its antigen is currently not known. No clone much larger than this one lies a single base away; base qualities are absent.

There are 20 amino acids in the CDR3, from cysteine to phenylalanine inclusive. Just CDR3 DNA is preserved here, 60 bases in frame from base 1. For CDR1 and CDR2, the germline V gene lists SGHTA and FQGTGA. The junction shows trimming of 3 bases on V and 4 bases on J, plus 28 bases between the germline ends. Reads for this sample came from an Illumina NovaSeq 6000. TCRalpha and TCRbeta cDNA libraries were built by 5'RACE with constant-segment primers, adding sample barcodes and unique molecular identifiers. Trizol reagent was used to extract RNA from every sample. Amplification of the libraries took two PCR steps, and the second step added a second sample barcode plus Illumina TruSeq adapters. Sequencing of libraries was performed on an Illumina NovaSeq with 2 x 150 bp paired-end reads. The authors' pipeline ran thus. With migec v1.2.7, reads were demultiplexed and then collapsed into UMI-guided consensus sequences. With mixcr v2.1.11, UMI consensuses were aligned to TRA and TRB V and J templates and assembled into clonotypes. A clonotype was counted as expanded or contracted only when both edgeR and NoisET called the clonotype significant, with the noise models trained on biological replicates. edgeR calls used a false discovery rate-adjusted p below 0.01 and a log2 fold-change threshold of 1. As an exploratory analysis of dynamics, PCA with hierarchical clustering was applied to max-normalized trajectories of the 1000 most abundant clonotypes. Separately sequenced CD4+ and CD8+ repertoires were used to assign the CD4 or CD8 phenotype of responding clones. TCRdb trimmed public reads at Q25 via fastp, called clones via MiXCR and kept in-frame beta chains. Every CDR3 protein is listed once, alongside the most common genes and DNA of its rows. The V and J calls were determined by TCRdb, not by the authors. The table for this sample lists 390,000 or so distinct CDR3 sequences; 16% of them were counted only once. About 22% of the sample rests with the top ten.

Ficoll-Paque density gradient centrifugation was used to isolate PBMCs. The chain uses TRBV7-3 and TRBJ1-5; the D gene cannot be resolved reliably. The sequenced sample consisted of PBMCs or a T cell subset sorted from them (not recorded which). The TCR was taken from a man younger than 30 who had mild COVID-19 (a few samples of this study predate the infection). The sample titles of this study are shuffled in the database, so cell type and time point are left out; the donor was told from shared clones. In nucleotides, the sequence is TGTGCCAGCAGCTTTAAGTGTCCCACGTGGGTCAGGAGTTGGAATCAGCCCCAGCATTTT. The encoded protein is CASSFKCPTWVRSWNQPQHF.